The next 10 T cell receptor beta chains were all read from a single sample in a study of Ad26.COV2.S vaccination and SARS-CoV-2 variants. The data were produced by immunoSEQ multiplex PCR, yet TCRdb's version contains in-frame clones alone and is incomplete. The sample contains around 450,000 clones, approximately 88% of which appear only once. Treatment reported: around 19 received Ad26.COV2.S at low or high dose, single or two shots; a few received placebo; per-sample allocation not given. On day 63 after the first injection, vaccine and placebo recipients gave samples. The sequencing here drew on peripheral blood, taken in a trial of Ad26.COV2.S vaccine versus placebo. The receptors here all came from a person between 18 and 65 years old who received the Ad26.COV2.S COVID-19 vaccine or a placebo.

For this clone: A much larger clone differs by one base, so this may be a read error. The genes are TRBV14 and TRBJ2-7; no clear D. Germline CDR1 and CDR2: SGHDN and FVKESK. The CDR3 consists of 11 residues. V gave up 5 bases and J gave up 0 bases, with 2 bases separating them. In DNA, the CDR3 is TGTGCCAGCAGCTACTCCTACGAGCAGTACTTC. This codes for CASSYSYEQYF.

The chain links TRBV6-6 to TRBJ1-2, with D unresolved. Trimming removed 4 bases at V and 8 bases at J, with 17 bases between. In germline, CDR1 is MNHNY, CDR2 SVGAGI (reference sequence). The CDR3 length is 14 residues. CDR3 in DNA: TGTGCCAGCAGTTTCCCCGGACCGACAAACGGCTACACCTTC. Amino acids: CASSFPGPTNGYTF.

The gene calls are TRBV4-1 and TRBJ2-7, with TRBD1 identical over 11 bases. Germline V gene data show CDR1 as MGHRA and CDR2 as YSYEKL. Trimming took 2 bases from V and 4 from J; bases not matched to a gene: 4. CDR3 length equals 15 residues. For the CDR3, the DNA is TGCGCCAGCAGCCAACCCCGGGACAGGGGGTACGAGCAGTACTTC. Translation gives CASSQPRDRGYEQYF.

This clone was picked up one time. The V and J genes are TRBV29-1 and TRBJ2-2, with D tentatively TRBD2 (6 bases). The germline V gene encodes CDR1 SQVTM and CDR2 ANQGSEA. CDR3 length: 12 amino acids. The germline V and J ends were trimmed by 4 bases and 7 bases, with 10 bases remaining between them. The CDR3 DNA reads TGCAGCGTTGCTGCGGGGCACGGGGAGCTGTTTTTT. Residues: CSVAAGHGELFF.

V gene TRBV6-1 combines with J gene TRBJ2-6; D may correspond to TRBD1 or TRBD2 (5 bases each). Trimming stripped 4 bases from V and 1 base from J, with 20 bases between. Per the germline V gene, CDR1 is MNHNS and CDR2 is SASEGT. The CDR3 totals 19 residues. The CDR3 protein is CASSGTKSGRLSGANVLTF. CDR3 DNA sequence: TGTGCCAGCAGTGGGACCAAATCGGGACGGCTTTCTGGGGCCAACGTCCTGACTTTC.

This clone was recorded only once. DNA of the CDR3: TGTGCCAGCTCACCATCGCACGGCACAGATACGCAGTATTTT. It encodes CASSPSHGTDTQYF. The J gene is TRBJ2-3, the V gene TRBV18; D remains unclear. Germline V gives CDR1 KGHSH, CDR2 LQKENI. CDR3 length: 14 amino acids. V was cut by 2 bases and J by 1 base, with 7 bases left in between. Complete variable domain (other parts from reference TRBV18 and TRBJ2-3): NAGVMQNPRHLVRRRGQEARLRCSPMKGHSHVYWYRQLPEEGLKFMVYLQKENIIDESGMPKERFSAEFPKEGPSILRIQQVVRGDSAAYFCASSPSHGTDTQYFGPGTRLTVL.

The V and J genes are TRBV6-2 or TRBV6-3 and TRBJ2-1; a possible D gene is TRBD2 (6 bases). The germline V gene encodes CDR1 MNHEY and CDR2 SVGEGT. The V gene lost 7 bases and the J gene lost 4 bases, with 17 bases spanning the gap. The CDR3 loop spans 15 amino acids. The CDR3 DNA is TGTGCCAGCACCCCTCCAGGGACTTCTTACAATGAGCAGTTCTTC. It codes for CASTPPGTSYNEQFF.

This clone has more than one count but fewer than ten. Other DNA variants within this sample encode the same CDR3. The chain uses TRBV24-1 and TRBJ1-2; TRBD1 aligns across 9 bases. Germline loops: CDR1 KGHDR, CDR2 SFDVKD. Trimming at V came to 4 bases and at J to 7 bases, leaving 9 bases not matched to a gene. This CDR3 region has 15 residues. The CDR3 DNA is TGTGCCACCAGTGAGCCGAAGGACAGGGGAGGTGGCTACACCTTC. Protein: CATSEPKDRGGGYTF.

The V call is TRBV15, the J call TRBJ2-7; TRBD1 or TRBD2 may be the D gene (7 bases each). Germline V CDR1 and CDR2: LNHNV, YYDKDF (reference sequence). CDR3 length: 15 amino acids. The V end was cut by 5 bases, the J end by 6 bases, with 20 bases between. The CDR3 coding sequence is TGTGCCACCAGCCCCAGGGGGGGGCCCATCCCCGAGCAGTACTTC. Translated: CATSPRGGPIPEQYF.

The chain recombines TRBV5-1 with TRBJ1-2; D gene unclear. Trimming cost V 7 bases and J 5 bases, with 18 bases left between them. Germline CDR1 and CDR2: SGHRS and YFSETQ. The CDR3 is made up of 14 amino acids. CDR3: CASSSVEGDYGYTF. CDR3 nucleotides: TGCGCCAGCTCCTCCGTTGAGGGCGATTATGGCTACACCTTC.